The 6 T cell receptor beta chains in this list originate from one sample, sequenced in a study of blood T cell repertoires in COVID-19. The table came from immunoSEQ multiplex PCR; TCRdb's copy has only in-frame clones and leaves some out. This table has around 160,000 clones, more than 75% appearing once. The specimen was peripheral blood. These receptors all come from a man between 18 and 29 years old with acute or convalescent COVID-19.

The chain recombines TRBV5-1 with TRBJ2-5; D gene uncertain. The CDR3 extends over 12 amino acids. Per the germline V gene, CDR1 is SGHRS and CDR2 is YFSETQ. The V gene lost 2 bases and the J gene lost 5 bases, with 7 bases spanning the gap. CDR3 in amino acids: CASSLSVETQYF. CDR3 nucleotide sequence: TGCGCCAGCAGCTTATCAGTTGAGACCCAGTACTTC.

The chain joins TRBV2 to TRBJ2-5, with D hard to call. Germline values: CDR1 SNHLY, CDR2 FYNNEI. The CDR3 is 11 residues long. The V end was cut by 7 bases, the J end by 4 bases, with 7 bases between. CDR3 nucleotides: TGTGCCAGCACATTCGGAGAGACCCAGTACTTC. It translates to CASTFGETQYF.

The CDR3, as DNA: TGTGCCAGCTCACCAGGACAGTCAACCAGCACAGATACGCAGTATTTT. It yields the protein CASSPGQSTSTDTQYF. This chain joins TRBV18 and TRBJ2-3; D may be TRBD1 (6 bases). This CDR3 comprises 16 residues. V was clipped by 2 bases and J by 0 bases, with 12 bases between them. Germline CDR1 reads KGHSH; CDR2 reads LQKENI. Supplemented by reference TRBV18 and TRBJ2-3, the full variable domain reads NAGVMQNPRHLVRRRGQEARLRCSPMKGHSHVYWYRQLPEEGLKFMVYLQKENIIDESGMPKERFSAEFPKEGPSILRIQQVVRGDSAAYFCASSPGQSTSTDTQYFGPGTRLTVL.

J is TRBJ1-6 and V is TRBV4-1; 7 positions match TRBD1. CDR1 MGHRA and CDR2 YSYEKL come from the germline V gene. With 0 bases clipped from V and 8 bases from J, the junction kept 10 bases outside the gene matches. This CDR3 is 17 amino acids long. CDR3 protein: CASSQDSGGRYYSPLHF. The CDR3 DNA is TGCGCCAGCAGCCAAGATTCAGGGGGGCGGTATTATTCACCCCTCCACTTT.

This chain connects TRBV7-6 to TRBJ1-1, with a weak D call TRBD1 (6 bases). Germline V lookup: CDR1 SGHVS, CDR2 FNYEAQ. The CDR3 runs to 15 residues. The V end was cut by 5 bases, the J end by 1 base, with 14 bases between. CDR3 nucleotide sequence: TGTGCCAGCAGCCAAAGGGCAGGGGAGAACACTGAAGCTTTCTTT. Translation gives CASSQRAGENTEAFF.

The chain carries TRBV5-1 and TRBJ1-2, with a tentative D call TRBD1 (5 bases). CDR3 length: 14 residues. Between the trimmed V and J ends, which lost 1 base and 4 bases, there was a span of 11 bases. Germline lookup yields CDR1 SGHRS and CDR2 YFSETQ. The CDR3 sequence is CASSLNFGGYGYTF. For the CDR3, the DNA is TGCGCCAGCAGCTTGAATTTCGGGGGCTATGGCTACACCTTC. Full variable domain (missing parts from reference TRBV5-1 and TRBJ1-2): KAGVTQTPRYLIKTRGQQVTLSCSPISGHRSVSWYQQTPGQGLQFLFEYFSETQRNKGNFPGRFSGRQFSNSRSEMNVSTLELGDSALYLCASSLNFGGYGYTFGSGTRLTVV.